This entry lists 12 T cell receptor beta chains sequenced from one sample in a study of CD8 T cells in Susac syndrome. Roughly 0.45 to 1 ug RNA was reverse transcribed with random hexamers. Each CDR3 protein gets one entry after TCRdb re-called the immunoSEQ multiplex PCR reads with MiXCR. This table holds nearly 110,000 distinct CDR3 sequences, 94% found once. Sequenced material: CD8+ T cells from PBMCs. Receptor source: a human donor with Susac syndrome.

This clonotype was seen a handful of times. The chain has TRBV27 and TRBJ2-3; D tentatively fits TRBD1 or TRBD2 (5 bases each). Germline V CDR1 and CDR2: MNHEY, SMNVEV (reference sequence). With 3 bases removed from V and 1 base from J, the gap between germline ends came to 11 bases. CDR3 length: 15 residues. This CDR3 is CASSFRGRGTDTQYF. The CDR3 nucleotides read TGTGCCAGCAGTTTTAGGGGACGGGGCACAGATACGCAGTATTTT.

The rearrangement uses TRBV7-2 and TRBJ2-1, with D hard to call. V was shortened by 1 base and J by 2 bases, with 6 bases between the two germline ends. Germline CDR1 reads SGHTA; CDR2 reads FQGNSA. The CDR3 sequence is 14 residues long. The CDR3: CASSLGRAYNEQFF. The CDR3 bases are TGTGCCAGCAGCTTAGGGAGAGCCTACAATGAGCAGTTCTTC.

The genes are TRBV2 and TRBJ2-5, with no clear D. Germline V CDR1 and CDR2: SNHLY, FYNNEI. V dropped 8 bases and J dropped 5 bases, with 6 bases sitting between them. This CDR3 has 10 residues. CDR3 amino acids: CASSYETQYF. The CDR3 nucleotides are TGTGCCAGCTCATACGAGACCCAGTACTTC. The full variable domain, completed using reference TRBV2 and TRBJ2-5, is EPEVTQTPSHQVTQMGQEVILRCVPISNHLYFYWYRQILGQKVEFLVSFYNNEISEKSEIFDDQFSVERPDGSNFTLKIRSTKLEDSAMYFCASSYETQYFGPGTRLLVL.

The CDR3 sequence is CASSLGNPYEKLFF. The CDR3 bases are TGTGCCAGTAGTCTGGGGAATCCTTATGAAAAACTGTTTTTT. The V and J genes are TRBV19 and TRBJ1-4; no reliable D call. The germline V gene encodes CDR1 LNHDA and CDR2 SQIVND (reference sequence). Deletions cut 5 bases from V and 6 bases from J, with 13 bases between. The CDR3 spans 14 residues.

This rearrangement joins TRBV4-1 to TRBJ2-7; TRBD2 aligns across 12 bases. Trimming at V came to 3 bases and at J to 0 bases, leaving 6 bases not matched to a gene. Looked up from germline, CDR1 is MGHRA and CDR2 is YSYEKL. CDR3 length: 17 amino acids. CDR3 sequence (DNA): TGCGCCAGCAGCCAGCGACTAGCGGGGGACAGCTCCTACGAGCAGTACTTC. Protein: CASSQRLAGDSSYEQYF.

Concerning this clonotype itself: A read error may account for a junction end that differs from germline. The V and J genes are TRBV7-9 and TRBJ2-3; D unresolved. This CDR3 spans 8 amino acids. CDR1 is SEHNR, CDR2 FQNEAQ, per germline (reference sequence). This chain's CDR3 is CCSDTQYF. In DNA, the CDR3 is TGCTGCTCAGATACGCAGTATTTT.

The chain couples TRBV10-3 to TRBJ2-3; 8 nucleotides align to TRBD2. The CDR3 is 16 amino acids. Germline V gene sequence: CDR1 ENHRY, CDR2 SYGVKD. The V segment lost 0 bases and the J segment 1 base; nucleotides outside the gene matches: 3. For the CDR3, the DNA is TGTGCCATCAGTGAGTCGAGTAGCGGGGGCACAGATACGCAGTATTTT. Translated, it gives CAISESSSGGTDTQYF.

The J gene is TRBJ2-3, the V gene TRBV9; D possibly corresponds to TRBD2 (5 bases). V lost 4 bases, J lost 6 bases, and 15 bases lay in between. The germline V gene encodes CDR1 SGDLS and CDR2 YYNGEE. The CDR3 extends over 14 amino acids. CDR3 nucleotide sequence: TGTGCCAGCAGCACAACTAGTCCGAGGGATACGCAGTATTTT. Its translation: CASSTTSPRDTQYF.

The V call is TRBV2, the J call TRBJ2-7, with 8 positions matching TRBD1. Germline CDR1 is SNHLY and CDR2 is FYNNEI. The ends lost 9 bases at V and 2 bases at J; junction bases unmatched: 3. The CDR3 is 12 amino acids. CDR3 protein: CARSGQAYEQYF. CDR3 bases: TGTGCCAGGTCGGGACAGGCCTACGAGCAGTACTTC.

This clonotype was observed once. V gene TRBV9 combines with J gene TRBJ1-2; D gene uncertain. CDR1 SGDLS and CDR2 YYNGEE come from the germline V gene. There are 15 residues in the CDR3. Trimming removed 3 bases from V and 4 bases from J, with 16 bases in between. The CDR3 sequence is CASSGRVGFSYGYTF. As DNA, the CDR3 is TGTGCCAGCAGCGGCCGCGTAGGGTTTAGCTATGGCTACACCTTC.

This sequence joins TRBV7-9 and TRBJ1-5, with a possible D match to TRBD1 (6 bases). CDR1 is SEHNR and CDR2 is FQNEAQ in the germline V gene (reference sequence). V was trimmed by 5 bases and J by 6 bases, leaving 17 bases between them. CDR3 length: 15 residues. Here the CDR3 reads CASSRTDGSIQPQHF. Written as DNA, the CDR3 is TGTGCCAGCAGCCGGACAGACGGGTCGATTCAGCCCCAGCATTTT.

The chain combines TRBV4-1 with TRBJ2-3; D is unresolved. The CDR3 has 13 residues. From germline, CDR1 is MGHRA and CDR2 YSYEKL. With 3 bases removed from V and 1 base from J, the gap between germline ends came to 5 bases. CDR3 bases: TGCGCCAGCAGCCACTCAGGCACAGATACGCAGTATTTT. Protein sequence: CASSHSGTDTQYF.